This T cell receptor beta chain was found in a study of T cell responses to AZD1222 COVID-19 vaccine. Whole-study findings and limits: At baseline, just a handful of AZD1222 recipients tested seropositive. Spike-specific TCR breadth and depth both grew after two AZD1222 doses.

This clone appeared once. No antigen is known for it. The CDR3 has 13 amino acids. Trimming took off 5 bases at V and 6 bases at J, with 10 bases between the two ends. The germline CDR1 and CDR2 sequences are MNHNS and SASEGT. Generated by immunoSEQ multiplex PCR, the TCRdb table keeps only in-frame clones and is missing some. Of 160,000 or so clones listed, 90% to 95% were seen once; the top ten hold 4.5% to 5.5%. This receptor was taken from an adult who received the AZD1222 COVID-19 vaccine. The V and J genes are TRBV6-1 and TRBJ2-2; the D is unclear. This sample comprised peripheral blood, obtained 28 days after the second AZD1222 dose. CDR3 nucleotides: TGTGCCAGCAGTTTGGCCTGGCCCGGGGAGCTGTTTTTT. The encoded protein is CASSLAWPGELFF.